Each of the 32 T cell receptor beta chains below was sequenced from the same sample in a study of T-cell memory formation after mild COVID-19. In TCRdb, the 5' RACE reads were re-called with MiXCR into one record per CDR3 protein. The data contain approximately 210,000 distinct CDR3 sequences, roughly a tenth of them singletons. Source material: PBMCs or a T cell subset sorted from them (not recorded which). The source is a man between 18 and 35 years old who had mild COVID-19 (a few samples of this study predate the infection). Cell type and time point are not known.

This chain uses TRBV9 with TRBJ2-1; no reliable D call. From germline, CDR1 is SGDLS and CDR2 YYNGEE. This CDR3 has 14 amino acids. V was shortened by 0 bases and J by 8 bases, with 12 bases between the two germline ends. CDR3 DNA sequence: TGTGCCAGCAGCGTAGTGGCTATCGGTGATGAGCAGTTCTTC. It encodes CASSVVAIGDEQFF.

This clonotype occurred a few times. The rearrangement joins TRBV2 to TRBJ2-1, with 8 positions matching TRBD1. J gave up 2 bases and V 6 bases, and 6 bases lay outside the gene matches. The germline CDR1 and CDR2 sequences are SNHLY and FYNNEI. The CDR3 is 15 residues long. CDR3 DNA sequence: TGTGCCAGCAGCCCCGACAGGGGCGCCTACAATGAGCAGTTCTTC. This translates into CASSPDRGAYNEQFF.

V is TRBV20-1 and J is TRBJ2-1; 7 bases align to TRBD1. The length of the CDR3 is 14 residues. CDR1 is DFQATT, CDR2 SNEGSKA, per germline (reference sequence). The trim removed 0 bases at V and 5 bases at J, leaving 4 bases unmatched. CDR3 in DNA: TGCAGTGCTAGAGACGGCAGGGGGAACAATGAGCAGTTCTTC. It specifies CSARDGRGNNEQFF.

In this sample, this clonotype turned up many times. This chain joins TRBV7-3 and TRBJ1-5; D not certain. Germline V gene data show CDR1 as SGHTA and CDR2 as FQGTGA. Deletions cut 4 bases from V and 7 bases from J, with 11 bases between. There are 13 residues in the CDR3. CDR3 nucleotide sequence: TGTGCCAGCAGCTCCTTTCCGGGCCAGCCCCAGCATTTT. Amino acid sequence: CASSSFPGQPQHF.

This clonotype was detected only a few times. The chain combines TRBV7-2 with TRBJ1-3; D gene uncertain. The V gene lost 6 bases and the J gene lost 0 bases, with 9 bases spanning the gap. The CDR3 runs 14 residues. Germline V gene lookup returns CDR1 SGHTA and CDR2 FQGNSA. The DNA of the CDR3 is TGTGCCAGCAGTCTGTGGGGCTCTGGAAACACCATATATTTT. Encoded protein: CASSLWGSGNTIYF.

The CDR3 sequence is CAISEPNIGNTIYF. The DNA for the CDR3 is TGTGCCATCAGTGAGCCAAACATTGGAAACACCATATATTTT. J is TRBJ1-3 and V is TRBV10-3; D ambiguous. The CDR3 consists of 14 residues. V was cut by 2 bases and J by 3 bases, with 8 bases left in between. Germline V CDR1 and CDR2: ENHRY, SYGVKD.

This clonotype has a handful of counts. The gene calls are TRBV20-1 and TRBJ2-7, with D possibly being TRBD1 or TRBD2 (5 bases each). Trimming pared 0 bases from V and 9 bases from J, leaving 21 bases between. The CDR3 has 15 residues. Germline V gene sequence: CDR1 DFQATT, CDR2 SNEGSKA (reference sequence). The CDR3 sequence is CSARETPGAASWQYF. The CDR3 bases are TGCAGTGCTAGAGAAACACCCGGGGCCGCGTCGTGGCAGTACTTC.

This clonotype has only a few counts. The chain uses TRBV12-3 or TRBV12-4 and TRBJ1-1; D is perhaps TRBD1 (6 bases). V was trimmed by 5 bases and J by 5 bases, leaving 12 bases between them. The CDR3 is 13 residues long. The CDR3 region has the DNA TGTGCCAGCAGTCCACCCCAGGGGACTGAAGCTTTCTTT. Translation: CASSPPQGTEAFF.

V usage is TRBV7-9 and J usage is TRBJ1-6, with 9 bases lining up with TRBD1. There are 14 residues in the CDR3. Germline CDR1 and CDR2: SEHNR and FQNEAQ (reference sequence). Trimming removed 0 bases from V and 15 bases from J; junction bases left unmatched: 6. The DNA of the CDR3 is TGTGCCAGCAGCTTAGCTCCGGGACAGGGTCTCCTCCACTTT. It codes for CASSLAPGQGLLHF.

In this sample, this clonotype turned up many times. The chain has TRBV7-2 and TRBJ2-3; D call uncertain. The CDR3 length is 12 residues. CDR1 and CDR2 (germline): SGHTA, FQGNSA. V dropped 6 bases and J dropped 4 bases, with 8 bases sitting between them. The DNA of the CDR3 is TGTGCCAGCAGGATTGAAGCAGATACGCAGTATTTT. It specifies CASRIEADTQYF.

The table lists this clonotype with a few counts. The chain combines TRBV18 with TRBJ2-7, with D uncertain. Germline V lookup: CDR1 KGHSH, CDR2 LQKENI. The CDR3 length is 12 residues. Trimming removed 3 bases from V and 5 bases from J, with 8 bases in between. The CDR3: CASSPKQNEQYF. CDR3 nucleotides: TGTGCCAGCTCACCTAAACAGAACGAGCAGTACTTC. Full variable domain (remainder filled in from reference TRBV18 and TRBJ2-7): NAGVMQNPRHLVRRRGQEARLRCSPMKGHSHVYWYRQLPEEGLKFMVYLQKENIIDESGMPKERFSAEFPKEGPSILRIQQVVRGDSAAYFCASSPKQNEQYFGPGTRLTVT.

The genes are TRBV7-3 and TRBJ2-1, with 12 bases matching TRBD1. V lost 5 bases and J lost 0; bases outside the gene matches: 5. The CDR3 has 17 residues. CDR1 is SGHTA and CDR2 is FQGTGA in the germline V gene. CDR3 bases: TGTGCCAGCAGCCGGGACAGGGGGCTGAGCTCCTACAATGAGCAGTTCTTC. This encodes CASSRDRGLSSYNEQFF.

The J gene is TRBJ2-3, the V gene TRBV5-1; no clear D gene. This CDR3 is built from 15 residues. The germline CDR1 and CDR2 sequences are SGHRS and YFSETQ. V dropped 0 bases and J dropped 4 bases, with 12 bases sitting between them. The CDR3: CASSLADDKPDTQYF. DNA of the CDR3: TGCGCCAGCAGCTTGGCCGACGACAAACCAGATACGCAGTATTTT. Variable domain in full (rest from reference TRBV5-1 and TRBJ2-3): KAGVTQTPRYLIKTRGQQVTLSCSPISGHRSVSWYQQTPGQGLQFLFEYFSETQRNKGNFPGRFSGRQFSNSRSEMNVSTLELGDSALYLCASSLADDKPDTQYFGPGTRLTVL.

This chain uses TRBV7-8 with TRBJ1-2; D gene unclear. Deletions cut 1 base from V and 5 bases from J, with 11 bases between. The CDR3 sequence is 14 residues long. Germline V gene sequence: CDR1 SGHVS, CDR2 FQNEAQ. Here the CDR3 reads CASSLDRTTYGYTF. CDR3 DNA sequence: TGTGCCAGCAGCTTAGATCGCACGACTTATGGCTACACCTTC.

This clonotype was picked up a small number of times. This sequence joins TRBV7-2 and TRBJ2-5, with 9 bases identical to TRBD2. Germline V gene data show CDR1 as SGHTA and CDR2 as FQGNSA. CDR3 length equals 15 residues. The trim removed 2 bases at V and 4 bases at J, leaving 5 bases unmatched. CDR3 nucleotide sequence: TGTGCCAGCAGCTTAAGGGCGGGGGGGTCAGAGACCCAGTACTTC. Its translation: CASSLRAGGSETQYF.

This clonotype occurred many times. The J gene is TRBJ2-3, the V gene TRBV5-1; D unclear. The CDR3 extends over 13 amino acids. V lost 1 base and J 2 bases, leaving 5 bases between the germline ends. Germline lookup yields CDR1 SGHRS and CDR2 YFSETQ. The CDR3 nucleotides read TGCGCCAGCAGCTTGTGGGCCACAGATACGCAGTATTTT. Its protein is CASSLWATDTQYF.

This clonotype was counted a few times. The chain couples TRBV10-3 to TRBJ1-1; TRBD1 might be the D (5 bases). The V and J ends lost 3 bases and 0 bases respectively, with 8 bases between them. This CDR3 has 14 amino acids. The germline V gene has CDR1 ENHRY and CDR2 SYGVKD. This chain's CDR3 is CAISDRGMNTEAFF. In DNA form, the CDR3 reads TGTGCCATCAGTGATCGGGGCATGAACACTGAAGCTTTCTTT.

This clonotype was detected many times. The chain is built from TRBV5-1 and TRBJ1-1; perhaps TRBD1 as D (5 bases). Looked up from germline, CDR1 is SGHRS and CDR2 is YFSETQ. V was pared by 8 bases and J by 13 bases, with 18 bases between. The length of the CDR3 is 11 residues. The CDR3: CASGGPRGDFF. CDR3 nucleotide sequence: TGCGCCAGTGGAGGCCCTCGGGGGGATTTCTTT.

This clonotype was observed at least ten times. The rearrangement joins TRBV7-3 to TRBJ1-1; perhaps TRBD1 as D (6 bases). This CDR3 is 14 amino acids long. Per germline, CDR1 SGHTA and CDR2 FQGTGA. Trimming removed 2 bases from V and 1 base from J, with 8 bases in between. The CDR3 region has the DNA TGTGCCAGCAGCTTAGGGACAAAGAACACTGAAGCTTTCTTT. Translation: CASSLGTKNTEAFF.

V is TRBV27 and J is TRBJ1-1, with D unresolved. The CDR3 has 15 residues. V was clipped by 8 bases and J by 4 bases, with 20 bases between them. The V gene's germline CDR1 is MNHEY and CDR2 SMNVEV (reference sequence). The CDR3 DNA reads TGTGCCAGCTCCCTCCGGCCGGGAGGTAGCACTGAAGCTTTCTTT. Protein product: CASSLRPGGSTEAFF.

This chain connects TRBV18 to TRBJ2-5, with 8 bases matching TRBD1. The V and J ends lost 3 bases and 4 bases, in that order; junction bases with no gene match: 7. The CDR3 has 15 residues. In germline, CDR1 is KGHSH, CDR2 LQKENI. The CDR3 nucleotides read TGTGCCAGCTCACCGTCGACAGGGGCTCGAGAGACCCAGTACTTC. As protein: CASSPSTGARETQYF.

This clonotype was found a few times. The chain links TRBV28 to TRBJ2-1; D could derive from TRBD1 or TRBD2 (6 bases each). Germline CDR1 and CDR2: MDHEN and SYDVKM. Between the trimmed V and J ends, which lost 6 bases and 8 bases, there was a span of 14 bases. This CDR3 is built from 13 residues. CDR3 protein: CASRTGTWDEQFF. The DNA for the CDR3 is TGTGCCAGCAGAACAGGGACTTGGGATGAGCAGTTCTTC. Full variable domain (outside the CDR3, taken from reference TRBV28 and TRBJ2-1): DVKVTQSSRYLVKRTGEKVFLECVQDMDHENMFWYRQDPGLGLRLIYFSYDVKMKEKGDIPEGYSVSREKKERFSLILESASTNQTSMYLCASRTGTWDEQFFGPGTRLTVL.

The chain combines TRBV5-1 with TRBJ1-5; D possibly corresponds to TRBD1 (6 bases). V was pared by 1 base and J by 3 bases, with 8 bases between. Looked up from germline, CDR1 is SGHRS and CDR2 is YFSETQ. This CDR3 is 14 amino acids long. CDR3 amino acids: CASSLTGFNQPQHF. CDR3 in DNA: TGCGCCAGCAGCTTGACAGGGTTCAATCAGCCCCAGCATTTT.

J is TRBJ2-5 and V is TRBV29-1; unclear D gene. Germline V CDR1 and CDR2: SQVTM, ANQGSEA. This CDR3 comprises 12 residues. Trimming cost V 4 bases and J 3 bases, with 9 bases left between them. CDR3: CSVVGDEETQYF. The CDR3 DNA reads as TGCAGCGTTGTAGGTGACGAAGAGACCCAGTACTTC.

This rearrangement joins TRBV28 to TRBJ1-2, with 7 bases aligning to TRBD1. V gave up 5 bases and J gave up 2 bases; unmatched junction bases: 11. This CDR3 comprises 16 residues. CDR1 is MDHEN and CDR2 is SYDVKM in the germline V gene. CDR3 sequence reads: CASSPRGARGNYGYTF. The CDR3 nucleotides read TGTGCCAGCAGTCCACGTGGGGCCAGGGGGAACTATGGCTACACCTTC.

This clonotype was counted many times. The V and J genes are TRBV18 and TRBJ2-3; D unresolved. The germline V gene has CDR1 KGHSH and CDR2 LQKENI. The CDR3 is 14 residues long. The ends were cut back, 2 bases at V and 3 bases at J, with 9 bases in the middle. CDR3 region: CASSPSAVTDTQYF. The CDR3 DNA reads TGTGCCAGCTCACCATCCGCGGTTACAGATACGCAGTATTTT.

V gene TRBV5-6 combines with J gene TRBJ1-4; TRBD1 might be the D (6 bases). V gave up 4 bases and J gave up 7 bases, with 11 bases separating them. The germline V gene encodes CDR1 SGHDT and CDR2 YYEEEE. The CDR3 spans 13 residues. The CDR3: CASSRRGPEKLFF. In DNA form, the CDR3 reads TGTGCCAGCAGCCGACGGGGGCCTGAAAAACTGTTTTTT.

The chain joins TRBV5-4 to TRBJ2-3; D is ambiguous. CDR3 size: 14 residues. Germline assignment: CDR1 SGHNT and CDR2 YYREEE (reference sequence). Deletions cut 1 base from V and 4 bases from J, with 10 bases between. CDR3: CASSLILRADTQYF. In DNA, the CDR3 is TGTGCCAGCAGCTTGATACTCCGTGCAGATACGCAGTATTTT. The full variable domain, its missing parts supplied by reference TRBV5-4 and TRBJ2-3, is ETGVTQSPTHLIKTRGQQVTLRCSSQSGHNTVSWYQQALGQGPQFIFQYYREEENGRGNFPPRFSGLQFPNYSSELNVNALELDDSALYLCASSLILRADTQYFGPGTRLTVL.

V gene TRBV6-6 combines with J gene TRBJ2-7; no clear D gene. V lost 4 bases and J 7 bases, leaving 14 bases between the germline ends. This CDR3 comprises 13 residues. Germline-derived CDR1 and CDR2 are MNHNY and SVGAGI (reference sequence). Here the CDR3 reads CASSWAPSGEQYV. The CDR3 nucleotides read TGTGCCAGCAGTTGGGCGCCCTCGGGTGAGCAGTACGTC.

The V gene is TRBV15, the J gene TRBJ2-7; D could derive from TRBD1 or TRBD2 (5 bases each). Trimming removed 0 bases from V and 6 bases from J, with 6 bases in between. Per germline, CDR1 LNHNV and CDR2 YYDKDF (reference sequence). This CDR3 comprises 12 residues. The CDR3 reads CATSRDGGEQYF. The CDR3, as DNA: TGTGCCACCAGCAGAGATGGGGGCGAGCAGTACTTC.

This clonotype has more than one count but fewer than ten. CDR3 loop: CASSGPPPDTQYF. In nucleotides, the CDR3 is TGTGCCAGCAGCGGCCCTCCCCCAGATACGCAGTATTTT. This sequence joins TRBV7-2 and TRBJ2-3; D is undetermined. The CDR3 length is 13 residues. Germline CDR1 reads SGHTA; CDR2 reads FQGNSA. V lost 5 bases and J 4 bases, leaving 10 bases between the germline ends.

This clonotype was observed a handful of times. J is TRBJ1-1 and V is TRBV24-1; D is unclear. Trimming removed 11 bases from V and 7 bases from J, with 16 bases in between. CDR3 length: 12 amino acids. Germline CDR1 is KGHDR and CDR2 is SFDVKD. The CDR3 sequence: CAILDQANEAFF. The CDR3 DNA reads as TGTGCCATCCTCGACCAGGCGAATGAAGCTTTCTTT.